The sequence of this TCR beta chain was determined in a study of blood T cell repertoires in COVID-19. Across the study: PBMCs, B-cell-depleted T cells, or T cells were the source of the cDNA or gDNA that made up the material.

How the authors handled the data: Estimated nucleated cell counts came from reference gene primer amplification. This table comes from immunoSEQ multiplex PCR, and its TCRdb copy is limited to in-frame clones, with some not included. V and J calls and clone size are as listed in that table; D and trimming were resolved from the DNA. In the table there are 190,000 or so clones, 80% to 90% of which are singletons. Germline V lookup: CDR1 WSHSY, CDR2 SAAADI. The CDR3 is 16 amino acids. The V and J ends lost 2 bases and 1 base respectively, with 12 bases between them. The source material was peripheral blood. This chain links TRBV10-2 with TRBJ1-5; D might be TRBD1 (5 bases). This TCR came from a man in his fifties with active or convalescent COVID-19. The CDR3 spells CASSERQEGSNQPQHF. The CDR3 nucleotides read TGCGCCAGCAGTGAGAGGCAGGAGGGGAGCAATCAGCCCCAGCATTTT.